The clone carrying this T cell receptor beta chain was observed many times. Its target is unknown. Amplified TCR beta CDR3 regions were obtained using RNA transcripts as template. Second-round multiplex PCR followed a first-round RT-PCR using HTBI primers. TCRdb called the multiplex PCR reads again in MiXCR, with one record for every CDR3 protein. The table includes about 220,000 distinct CDR3 sequences, 20% to 25% detected once. From fresh peripheral blood, roughly 10 ml in volume, the PBMCs were obtained. The sample comes from a study of Graves' ophthalmopathy and Graves' hyperthyroidism. The CDR3 length is 13 residues. Germline CDR1 and CDR2: DFQATT and SNEGSKA (reference sequence). V was cut by 1 base and J by 4 bases, with 10 bases left in between. Study-wide results and limits: The model forecast ophthalmopathy progression, reaching around 70% sensitivity and around 73% specificity.

The receptor was isolated from a woman between 50 and 59 years old with Graves' ophthalmopathy. Sequenced: peripheral blood. V is TRBV20-1 and J is TRBJ1-2, with D possibly TRBD1 on 6 matching bases. This CDR3 is CSARAGVGYGYTF. As DNA, the CDR3 is TGCAGTGCTAGAGCAGGGGTCGGCTATGGCTACACCTTC.